Each of the 32 T cell receptor beta chains below was sequenced from the same sample in a study. TCRdb used MiXCR to reprocess the RT-PCR reads, holding one entry per CDR3 protein. This sample has about 700,000 distinct CDR3 sequences, with approximately 14% found just once. Sequenced material: memory CD4+ T cells from blood. These receptors were taken from a female donor in good health, serving as a healthy control.

This clonotype showed up many times. This chain joins TRBV10-3 and TRBJ2-1; tentative D call: TRBD2 (5 bases). V was cut by 3 bases and J by 4 bases, with 10 bases left in between. Germline CDR1 ENHRY, CDR2 SYGVKD. The CDR3 spans 14 residues. DNA of the CDR3: TGTGCCATCAGTGAAGGAGGAAGGTACAATGAGCAGTTCTTC. Amino acid sequence: CAISEGGRYNEQFF.

This clonotype was counted many times. J is TRBJ2-7 and V is TRBV29-1; 12 bases line up with TRBD1. The CDR3 has 15 residues. CDR1 is SQVTM and CDR2 is ANQGSEA in the germline V gene. The V and J ends lost 6 bases and 1 base, in that order; junction bases with no gene match: 7. The CDR3 here is CSVAGTGGRSYEQYF. The CDR3 nucleotides are TGCAGCGTGGCCGGGACAGGGGGCAGGTCCTACGAGCAGTACTTC.

This clonotype was recorded many times. J is TRBJ2-1 and V is TRBV30; TRBD1 agrees at 7 bases. This CDR3 has 14 residues. The germline CDR1 and CDR2 sequences are GTSNPN and SVGIG (reference sequence). The ends lost 0 bases at V and 6 bases at J; junction bases unmatched: 5. CDR3 in amino acids: CAWSVGQDGNEQFF. The CDR3 DNA is TGTGCCTGGAGTGTAGGACAGGACGGCAATGAGCAGTTCTTC.

This chain connects TRBV7-9 to TRBJ2-3; D perhaps matches TRBD2 (5 bases). Per germline, CDR1 SEHNR and CDR2 FQNEAQ (reference sequence). The CDR3 runs to 14 residues. Trimming took off 2 bases at V and 7 bases at J, with 13 bases between the two ends. The CDR3 DNA sequence: TGTGCCAGCAGCTTAATCTCGCGGGTGAATACGCAGTATTTT. This translates into CASSLISRVNTQYF.

The sample holds a few counts of this clonotype. The chain joins TRBV18 to TRBJ1-5; no clear D. The CDR3 consists of 17 residues. The germline V gene has CDR1 KGHSH and CDR2 LQKENI. V lost 3 bases to trimming and J lost 6 bases, with 21 bases between them. CDR3 residues: CASSPGGSAREGQPQHF. The CDR3 region has the DNA TGTGCCAGCTCACCTGGAGGGTCGGCGAGAGAGGGTCAGCCCCAGCATTTT. The variable domain in full, with the rest retrieved from reference TRBV18 and TRBJ1-5, is NAGVMQNPRHLVRRRGQEARLRCSPMKGHSHVYWYRQLPEEGLKFMVYLQKENIIDESGMPKERFSAEFPKEGPSILRIQQVVRGDSAAYFCASSPGGSAREGQPQHFGDGTRLSIL.

This clonotype appeared a few times. V and J are TRBV5-1 and TRBJ2-5; TRBD1 matches 7 bases. This CDR3 is 16 amino acids long. With 4 bases clipped from V and 3 bases from J, the junction kept 12 bases outside the gene matches. Looked up from germline, CDR1 is SGHRS and CDR2 is YFSETQ. CDR3: CASSLTILTGKETQYF. The CDR3 nucleotides are TGCGCCAGCAGCCTAACAATCCTGACAGGGAAAGAGACCCAGTACTTC. The full variable domain, in which reference TRBV5-1 and TRBJ2-5 provide the parts outside the CDR3, is KAGVTQTPRYLIKTRGQQVTLSCSPISGHRSVSWYQQTPGQGLQFLFEYFSETQRNKGNFPGRFSGRQFSNSRSEMNVSTLELGDSALYLCASSLTILTGKETQYFGPGTRLLVL.

This clonotype was detected ten times or more. The rearrangement uses TRBV4-1 and TRBJ1-1; D unclear. This CDR3 is 14 amino acids long. V was pared by 0 bases and J by 10 bases, with 15 bases between. CDR1 is MGHRA, CDR2 YSYEKL, per germline. CDR3 loop: CASSQDREVQRAFF. DNA for the CDR3: TGCGCCAGCAGCCAAGATAGGGAGGTTCAGCGAGCTTTCTTT.

This clonotype was counted at least ten times. This sequence joins TRBV29-1 and TRBJ2-3, with D unresolved. Looked up from germline, CDR1 is SQVTM and CDR2 is ANQGSEA. The CDR3 runs to 15 residues. The V end was cut by 1 base, the J end by 0 bases, with 11 bases between. In DNA, the CDR3 is TGCAGCGTTGAAGTCTCAGCCTCTAGCACAGATACGCAGTATTTT. Its translation: CSVEVSASSTDTQYF.

About this clonotype itself: Germline and junction disagree at one end, which may indicate a read error. The chain carries TRBV20-1 and TRBJ2-7, with TRBD1 matching over 7 bases. Germline V CDR1 and CDR2: DFQATT, SNEGSKA (reference sequence). The CDR3 contains 12 residues. CDR3 nucleotide sequence: TGCAGTGCGAGAGACAGGGCGAGCGAGCAGTACTTC. Translated: CSARDRASEQYF.

The chain uses TRBV9 and TRBJ1-1, with 10 nucleotides matching TRBD1. Germline assignment: CDR1 SGDLS and CDR2 YYNGEE. Unmatched junction bases numbered 4, after V lost 1 base and J lost 4 bases. The length of the CDR3 is 15 residues. CDR3 sequence reads: CASSVPGQGSTEAFF. Here the CDR3 DNA reads TGTGCCAGCAGCGTACCGGGACAGGGGTCCACTGAAGCTTTCTTT. Drawing the rest from reference TRBV9 and TRBJ1-1, the complete variable domain is DSGVTQTPKHLITATGQRVTLRCSPRSGDLSVYWYQQSLDQGLQFLIQYYNGEERAKGNILERFSAQQFPDLHSELNLSSLELGDSALYFCASSVPGQGSTEAFFGQGTRLTVV.

The rearrangement uses TRBV6-5 and TRBJ1-2; 8 bases are a match to TRBD1. V dropped 2 bases and J dropped 8; count of bases not matched to a gene: 4. The germline V gene encodes CDR1 MNHEY and CDR2 SVGAGI. There are 13 residues in the CDR3. The CDR3 reads CASSYRRQGGYTF. DNA of the CDR3: TGTGCCAGCAGTTACCGTAGACAGGGGGGCTACACCTTC.

This clonotype was counted at least ten times. The CDR3 reads CASSYTSGNTEAFF. CDR3 coding DNA: TGTGCCAGCAGTTACACATCCGGGAACACTGAAGCTTTCTTT. The rearrangement uses TRBV6-6 and TRBJ1-1; D remains unclear. CDR3 length: 14 residues. Germline-derived CDR1 and CDR2 are MNHNY and SVGAGI (reference sequence). The germline V and J ends were trimmed by 2 bases and 1 base, with 8 bases remaining between them.

This clonotype was counted between two and nine times. The junction shows a germline mismatch at one end, possibly a read error. The chain couples TRBV7-7 to TRBJ2-3; D may be TRBD2 (6 bases). CDR1 is SSHAT and CDR2 is FNYEAQ in the germline V gene (reference sequence). The CDR3 contains 16 residues. The CDR3 DNA reads TGTGCTAGCAGCTTAGTAGCGGACCTTAGCACAGATACGCAGTATTTT. This gives the protein CASSLVADLSTDTQYF.

This clonotype was recorded many times. The chain has TRBV5-5 and TRBJ1-2; D is perhaps TRBD1 (5 bases). V gave up 7 bases and J gave up 5 bases, with 24 bases separating them. This CDR3 spans 16 amino acids. From germline, CDR1 is SGHKS and CDR2 YYEKEE (reference sequence). The CDR3 DNA reads as TGTGCCAGCCACAAAGGAGCGGAGGGGATCTGGTATGGCTACACCTTC. Residues: CASHKGAEGIWYGYTF.

This clonotype was detected ten times or more. The chain joins TRBV29-1 to TRBJ2-1, with a weak D call TRBD1 (6 bases). Germline V gene data show CDR1 as SQVTM and CDR2 as ANQGSEA. This CDR3 has 14 amino acids. V was pared by 2 bases and J by 4 bases, with 12 bases between. CDR3: CSVERGSMYNEQFF. Here the CDR3 DNA reads TGCAGCGTTGAAAGGGGGAGCATGTACAATGAGCAGTTCTTC.

In this sample, this clonotype turned up a few times. The chain joins TRBV12-3 or TRBV12-4 to TRBJ1-4, with unresolved D. The CDR3 has 14 amino acids. V was trimmed by 3 bases and J by 8 bases, leaving 13 bases between them. CDR3 region: CASSLDLWKEKLFF. The CDR3 coding sequence is TGTGCCAGCAGTTTGGACTTGTGGAAGGAAAAACTGTTTTTT.

A few counts support this clonotype. The chain employs TRBV12-5 and TRBJ2-3; D is undetermined. The ends were cut back, 0 bases at V and 0 bases at J, with 13 bases in the middle. The V gene's germline CDR1 is LGHNT and CDR2 FRNRAP. There are 17 residues in the CDR3. Here the CDR3 reads CASGLVVSSPSTDTQYF. DNA for the CDR3: TGTGCTAGTGGTTTGGTAGTCTCGTCACCAAGCACAGATACGCAGTATTTT.

This clonotype has more than one count but fewer than ten. The chain carries TRBV24-1 and TRBJ2-3; 7 bases line up with TRBD1. Per the germline V gene, CDR1 is KGHDR and CDR2 is SFDVKD. The length of the CDR3 is 15 residues. V trimming: 7 bases; J trimming: 2 bases; junction bases outside the gene matches: 8. CDR3 coding DNA: TGTGCCACCAGAGGATCCGGGACAGTCACAGATACGCAGTATTTT. It specifies CATRGSGTVTDTQYF.

In this sample, this clonotype turned up a few times. This chain connects TRBV7-9 to TRBJ1-2, with 7 bases identical to TRBD1. The ends lost 7 bases at V and 7 bases at J; junction bases unmatched: 6. The CDR3 is 12 amino acids. Germline V lookup: CDR1 SEHNR, CDR2 FQNEAQ (reference sequence). CDR3 amino acids: CASIKTGFGYTF. The CDR3 DNA is TGTGCCAGCATCAAGACAGGGTTTGGCTACACCTTC.

This clonotype was seen at least ten times. The chain links TRBV5-8 to TRBJ1-2, with D unclear. Germline lookup yields CDR1 SGHTS and CDR2 YDEGEE. This CDR3 comprises 13 residues. Trimming took 1 base from V and 3 from J, leaving 7 bases between them. The CDR3 sequence is CASSLMADYGYTF. In DNA form, the CDR3 reads TGTGCCAGCAGCTTGATGGCGGACTATGGCTACACCTTC.

The chain is built from TRBV19 and TRBJ2-2, with D hard to call. The CDR3 is 14 residues long. Germline CDR1 is LNHDA and CDR2 is SQIVND (reference sequence). The V gene lost 7 bases and the J gene lost 7 bases, with 16 bases spanning the gap. DNA of the CDR3: TGTGCCAGTATGCCCGATAGGGTTAGCGGGGAGCTGTTTTTT. Translation: CASMPDRVSGELFF.

This clonotype was seen repeatedly, ten times or more. V and J are TRBV20-1 and TRBJ2-7; D is unresolved. The CDR3 spans 13 residues. V lost 8 bases and J lost 2, with 16 bases in between. The germline CDR1 and CDR2 sequences are DFQATT and SNEGSKA (reference sequence). The CDR3 DNA sequence: TGCAGTCCCCATTTAGCCGCAGCCTACGAGCAGTACTTC. This translates into CSPHLAAAYEQYF.

V and J are TRBV29-1 and TRBJ1-1; a weak D match, TRBD1 (5 bases). The CDR3 runs to 15 residues. Trimming took 1 base from V and 5 from J, leaving 17 bases between them. The germline CDR1 and CDR2 sequences are SQVTM and ANQGSEA. The CDR3 spells CSVEGILGRGTEAFF. As DNA, the CDR3 is TGCAGCGTTGAAGGAATTTTGGGAAGGGGAACTGAAGCTTTCTTT. Drawing the rest from reference TRBV29-1 and TRBJ1-1, the complete variable domain is SAVISQKPSRDICQRGTSLTIQCQVDSQVTMMFWYRQQPGQSLTLIATANQGSEATYESGFVIDKFPISRPNLTFSTLTVSNMSPEDSSIYLCSVEGILGRGTEAFFGQGTRLTVV.

A few counts support this clonotype. The chain links TRBV28 to TRBJ1-1; no clear D gene. Germline-derived CDR1 and CDR2 are MDHEN and SYDVKM. The CDR3 sequence is 17 residues long. The germline V and J ends were trimmed by 5 bases and 5 bases, with 24 bases remaining between them. The CDR3 spells CASSRPFGSWGETEAFF. The CDR3 region has the DNA TGTGCCAGCAGTCGCCCCTTCGGAAGTTGGGGAGAGACTGAAGCTTTCTTT.

The chain employs TRBV3-1 and TRBJ1-2; D is unresolved. CDR3 length equals 12 residues. Germline loops: CDR1 LGHDT, CDR2 YNNKEL (reference sequence). Deletions cut 1 base from V and 6 bases from J, with 6 bases between. CDR3 nucleotides: TGTGCCAGCAGCCAAGGGCCAAATGGCTACACCTTC. Its translation: CASSQGPNGYTF. Full variable domain (rest looked up from reference TRBV3-1 and TRBJ1-2): DTAVSQTPKYLVTQMGNDKSIKCEQNLGHDTMYWYKQDSKKFLKIMFSYNNKELIINETVPNRFSPKSPDKAHLNLHINSLELGDSAVYFCASSQGPNGYTFGSGTRLTVV.

The chain uses TRBV6-6 and TRBJ2-5; 12 bases map to TRBD2. Germline-derived CDR1 and CDR2 are MNHNY and SVGAGI (reference sequence). This CDR3 spans 16 amino acids. V shed 0 bases, J shed 1 base, and the junction held 0 bases outside the gene matches. The CDR3 bases are TGTGCCAGCAGTTACTCGACTAGCGGGGGCCAAGAGACCCAGTACTTC. It specifies CASSYSTSGGQETQYF.

This clonotype was counted only a few times. The genes are TRBV20-1 and TRBJ1-4; 10 nucleotides align to TRBD1. Germline trimming cut 5 bases from V and 8 bases from J; bases unmatched to any gene: 11. The CDR3 extends over 15 amino acids. Per germline, CDR1 DFQATT and CDR2 SNEGSKA (reference sequence). The CDR3 loop reads CSADNRDRGGEKLFF. The CDR3 DNA reads as TGCAGTGCTGATAACCGGGACAGGGGTGGGGAAAAACTGTTTTTT.

This clonotype was seen more than once but under ten times. V gene TRBV5-1 combines with J gene TRBJ2-3; 10 bases match TRBD2. The CDR3 is made up of 17 amino acids. Germline trimming cut 0 bases from V and 1 base from J; bases unmatched to any gene: 5. Germline CDR1 and CDR2: SGHRS and YFSETQ. CDR3 sequence reads: CASSLVASGSGTDTQYF. Here the CDR3 DNA reads TGCGCCAGCAGCTTGGTTGCTAGCGGGAGCGGCACAGATACGCAGTATTTT.

In this sample, this clonotype turned up many times. The V gene is TRBV7-2, the J gene TRBJ2-4, with a tentative D call TRBD1 (5 bases). V shed 6 bases and J shed 1 base, with 16 bases lying between them. Germline assignment: CDR1 SGHTA and CDR2 FQGNSA. The CDR3 loop spans 16 amino acids. As DNA, the CDR3 is TGTGCCAGCAGACCCTCCAGGGAATCGGCCAAAAACATTCAGTACTTC. Translated: CASRPSRESAKNIQYF.

The chain recombines TRBV5-1 with TRBJ2-7; TRBD2 agrees at 11 bases. Germline V gene lookup returns CDR1 SGHRS and CDR2 YFSETQ. CDR3 size: 19 residues. Trimming cost V 0 bases and J 5 bases; bases outside gene matches: 16. The CDR3, as DNA: TGCGCCAGCAGCTTGGGGCAGGGGGCGCTTCGGACTAGCGGGCACGAGCAGTACTTC. This codes for CASSLGQGALRTSGHEQYF.

This clonotype was observed many times. The genes are TRBV18 and TRBJ2-5, with D unclear. V dropped 3 bases and J dropped 3 bases, with 8 bases sitting between them. From germline, CDR1 is KGHSH and CDR2 LQKENI. The CDR3 consists of 13 residues. CDR3 in amino acids: CASSPRREETQYF. The CDR3 nucleotides read TGTGCCAGCTCACCTAGAAGGGAAGAGACCCAGTACTTC.

This chain joins TRBV20-1 and TRBJ1-3; a possible D gene is TRBD1 (5 bases). The V gene's germline CDR1 is DFQATT and CDR2 SNEGSKA (reference sequence). V was pared by 3 bases and J by 4 bases, with 13 bases between. The CDR3 covers 14 residues. In DNA form, the CDR3 reads TGCAGTGCTAGCAAGGCGTCAGGGGGAAACACCATATATTTT. Amino acid sequence: CSASKASGGNTIYF.